This TCR beta chain was recorded in a study of blood T cell repertoires in COVID-19. Study context: T cells, B-cell-depleted T cells, or PBMCs provided the cDNA or gDNA that served as material.

Produced via immunoSEQ multiplex PCR; TCRdb's table is partial and in-frame only. The table records roughly 52,000 clones, 86% of them present only once. The CDR3 loop spans 16 amino acids. J was trimmed by 1 base and V by 1 base; bases with no gene match: 1. Germline V gene data show CDR1 as KGHDR and CDR2 as SFDVKD. This rearrangement joins TRBV24-1 to TRBJ2-2; 8 bases are a match to TRBD2. This clonotype was obtained from a woman over 75 with acute or convalescent COVID-19. Material for sequencing was peripheral blood. CDR3 loop: CATSDFAGGNTGELFF. In DNA, the CDR3 is TGTGCCACCAGTGATTTCGCGGGGGGGAACACCGGGGAGCTGTTTTTT.